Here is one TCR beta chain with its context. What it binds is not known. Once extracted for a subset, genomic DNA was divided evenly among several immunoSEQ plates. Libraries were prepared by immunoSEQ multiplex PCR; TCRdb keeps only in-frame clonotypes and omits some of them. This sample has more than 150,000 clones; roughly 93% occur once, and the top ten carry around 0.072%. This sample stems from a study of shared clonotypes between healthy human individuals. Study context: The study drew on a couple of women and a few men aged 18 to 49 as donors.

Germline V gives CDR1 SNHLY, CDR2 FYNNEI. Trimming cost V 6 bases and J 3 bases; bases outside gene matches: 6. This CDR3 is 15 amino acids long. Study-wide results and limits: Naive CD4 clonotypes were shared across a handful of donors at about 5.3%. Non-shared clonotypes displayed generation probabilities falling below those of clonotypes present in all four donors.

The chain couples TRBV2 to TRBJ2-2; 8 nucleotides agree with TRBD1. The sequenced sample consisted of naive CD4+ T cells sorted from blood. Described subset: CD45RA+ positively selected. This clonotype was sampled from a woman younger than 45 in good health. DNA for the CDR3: TGTGCCAGCAGGTTCACAGGGGGTTACACCGGGGAGCTGTTTTTT. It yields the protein CASRFTGGYTGELFF.